This T cell receptor (beta chain) comes out of a study of Ad26.COV2.S vaccination and SARS-CoV-2 variants. The sample's treatment: 15 to 20 received Ad26.COV2.S at low or high dose, single or two shots; about 5 received placebo; per-sample allocation not given. Material that was analyzed had been drawn on day 63 after the first vaccine or placebo injection. This clone was observed a handful of times. With 8 bases removed from V and 1 base from J, the gap between germline ends came to 9 bases. Looked up from germline, CDR1 is MNHEY and CDR2 is SVGAGI. The CDR3 has 12 amino acids. Using immunoSEQ multiplex PCR, the repertoire was profiled, and TCRdb retains in-frame clones only, with some absent. Of around 250,000 clones listed, 87% are singletons.

The rearrangement uses TRBV6-5 and TRBJ2-7, with D maybe TRBD2 (6 bases). The sample was peripheral blood, taken in a trial of Ad26.COV2.S vaccine versus placebo. The sequence derives from a person between 18 and 65 years old who received the Ad26.COV2.S COVID-19 vaccine or a placebo. CDR3 sequence (DNA): TGTGCCAGCGGGAGGACTTCCTACGAGCAGTACTTC. This translates into CASGRTSYEQYF.